Listed below are T cell receptor beta chains from one sample, sequenced in a study of patients and donors after allogeneic stem cell transplantation. In TCRdb, the RT-PCR reads were re-called with MiXCR into one record per CDR3 protein. This table has 150,000 to 200,000 distinct CDR3 sequences, 30% appearing once. Material for sequencing was blood, either unsorted or a sorted T cell fraction (not recorded which). Every receptor here comes from a human donor who was either an allogeneic HSCT recipient or a stem cell or donor lymphocyte infusion donor (not recorded which). It is not recorded whose cells these are; they may come from a transplant donor. The CDR3 runs from the conserved cysteine through the conserved F or W. D genes are given only for firm matches. The listing skips clone size in some rows; elsewhere it reads once, few, many or a size class.

d_gene: TRBD1
v_gene: TRBV28
j_gene: TRBJ2-2
abundance: few
CDR3aa: CASSGTGGTGELFF
CDR3nt: TGTGCCAGCAGTGGTACAGGGGGTACCGGGGAGCTGTTTTTT

d_gene: .
v_gene: TRBV20-1
j_gene: TRBJ2-7
abundance: few
CDR3aa: CSAPRDVAYEQYF
CDR3nt: TGCAGTGCTCCCCGGGACGTAGCCTACGAGCAGTACTTC

d_gene: TRBD1
v_gene: TRBV12-3/TRBV12-4
j_gene: TRBJ1-1
abundance: few
CDR3aa: CASSPADRDTEAFF
CDR3nt: TGTGCCAGCAGCCCGGCGGACAGGGATACTGAAGCTTTCTTT

d_gene: TRBD1
v_gene: TRBV12-3/TRBV12-4
j_gene: TRBJ1-1
abundance: .
CDR3aa: CASSYRRSGGLNTEAFF
CDR3nt: TGTGCCAGCAGTTACCGCCGGTCAGGGGGTTTGAACACTGAAGCTTTCTTT

d_gene: .
v_gene: TRBV4-3
j_gene: TRBJ1-2
abundance: few
CDR3aa: CASSQDRGGYTF
CDR3nt: TGCGCCAGCAGCCAAGATCGAGGGGGCTACACCTTC

d_gene: .
v_gene: TRBV29-1
j_gene: TRBJ1-2
abundance: few
CDR3aa: CSVYGQMGGYTF
CDR3nt: TGCAGCGTTTACGGACAGATGGGGGGCTACACCTTC

d_gene: TRBD1
v_gene: TRBV24-1
j_gene: TRBJ1-2
abundance: .
CDR3aa: CASWVGGQNPNLYGYTF
CDR3nt: TGTGCCAGCTGGGTTGGGGGACAGAATCCCAACCTCTATGGCTACACCTTC

d_gene: TRBD2
v_gene: TRBV6-5
j_gene: TRBJ2-1
abundance: .
CDR3aa: CASRIAGGSYNEQFF
CDR3nt: TGTGCCAGCAGAATAGCGGGAGGGTCATACAATGAGCAGTTCTTC

d_gene: .
v_gene: TRBV6-2/TRBV6-3
j_gene: TRBJ1-1
abundance: few
CDR3aa: CATPGPGRAFF
CDR3nt: TGTGCCACCCCGGGTCCCGGGCGAGCTTTCTTT

d_gene: .
v_gene: TRBV7-2
j_gene: TRBJ1-4
abundance: .
CDR3aa: CASSLEVSGKTVF
CDR3nt: TGTGCCAGCAGCTTAGAGGTTTCGGGAAAAACTGTTTTT

d_gene: TRBD1
v_gene: TRBV12-3/TRBV12-4
j_gene: TRBJ1-1
abundance: many
CDR3aa: CASSRQGGTEAFF
CDR3nt: TGTGCCAGCAGCCGACAGGGGGGGACTGAAGCTTTCTTT

d_gene: .
v_gene: TRBV5-1
j_gene: TRBJ1-1
abundance: few
CDR3aa: CASSLILMNTEAFF
CDR3nt: TGCGCCAGCAGCTTGATACTAATGAACACTGAAGCTTTCTTT

d_gene: .
v_gene: TRBV15
j_gene: TRBJ1-1
abundance: few
CDR3aa: CATSRVGEAFF
CDR3nt: TGTGCCACCAGCAGAGTAGGGGAAGCTTTCTTT

d_gene: TRBD1
v_gene: TRBV18
j_gene: TRBJ2-1
abundance: few
CDR3aa: CASIRDRTYNEQFF
CDR3nt: TGTGCCAGCATCCGGGACAGGACTTACAATGAGCAGTTCTTC

d_gene: .
v_gene: TRBV15
j_gene: TRBJ2-1
abundance: .
CDR3aa: CATSRDPGQRYNEQFF
CDR3nt: TGTGCCACCAGCAGAGATCCGGGGCAGAGATACAATGAGCAGTTCTTC

d_gene: TRBD2
v_gene: TRBV20-1
j_gene: TRBJ2-7
abundance: .
CDR3aa: CSATSGSNLDEQYF
CDR3nt: TGCAGTGCTACTAGCGGGAGTAACCTGGACGAGCAGTACTTC

d_gene: .
v_gene: TRBV6-5
j_gene: TRBJ2-3
abundance: few
CDR3aa: CASSYEDPSTDTQYF
CDR3nt: TGTGCCAGCAGTTATGAGGACCCTTCCACAGATACGCAGTATTTT

d_gene: .
v_gene: TRBV4-3
j_gene: TRBJ2-1
abundance: .
CDR3aa: CASSQGRRSSYNEQFF
CDR3nt: TGCGCCAGCAGCCAAGGACGTCGGAGCTCCTACAATGAGCAGTTCTTC

d_gene: .
v_gene: TRBV25-1
j_gene: TRBJ2-7
abundance: .
CDR3aa: CASSGGKGTSTYEQYF
CDR3nt: TGTGCCAGCAGTGGGGGGAAGGGGACATCGACCTACGAGCAGTACTTC

d_gene: .
v_gene: TRBV29-1
j_gene: TRBJ1-1
abundance: few
CDR3aa: CSVESQGTAFF
CDR3nt: TGCAGCGTGGAATCACAGGGAACGGCTTTCTTT

d_gene: TRBD2
v_gene: TRBV10-3
j_gene: TRBJ2-7
abundance: .
CDR3aa: CAISPGGKGEQYF
CDR3nt: TGTGCCATCAGTCCGGGGGGGAAGGGCGAGCAGTACTTC

d_gene: TRBD2
v_gene: TRBV6-5
j_gene: TRBJ2-7
abundance: .
CDR3aa: CASSAGEGYEQYF
CDR3nt: TGTGCCAGCAGTGCGGGAGAAGGGTACGAGCAGTACTTC

d_gene: TRBD2
v_gene: TRBV7-2
j_gene: TRBJ2-1
abundance: once
CDR3aa: CASSQILAGVFYNEQFF
CDR3nt: TGTGCCAGCAGCCAGATCCTAGCGGGAGTTTTCTACAATGAGCAGTTCTTC

d_gene: .
v_gene: TRBV14
j_gene: TRBJ1-2
abundance: .
CDR3aa: CASSQDRGGRLYGYTF
CDR3nt: TGTGCCAGCAGCCAAGACAGGGGCGGAAGACTCTATGGCTACACCTTC

d_gene: .
v_gene: TRBV24-1
j_gene: TRBJ2-1
abundance: .
CDR3aa: CATSALRSSYNEQFF
CDR3nt: TGTGCCACCAGTGCTCTTCGGAGCTCCTACAATGAGCAGTTCTTC

d_gene: TRBD2
v_gene: TRBV12-3/TRBV12-4
j_gene: TRBJ2-5
abundance: .
CDR3aa: CASSLLGRLETQYF
CDR3nt: TGTGCCAGCAGTTTACTCGGGAGGTTGGAGACCCAGTACTTC

d_gene: .
v_gene: TRBV6-2/TRBV6-3
j_gene: TRBJ2-1
abundance: once
CDR3aa: CASSLTSSGQFF
CDR3nt: TGTGCCAGCAGCCTAACTAGCTCGGGGCAGTTCTTC